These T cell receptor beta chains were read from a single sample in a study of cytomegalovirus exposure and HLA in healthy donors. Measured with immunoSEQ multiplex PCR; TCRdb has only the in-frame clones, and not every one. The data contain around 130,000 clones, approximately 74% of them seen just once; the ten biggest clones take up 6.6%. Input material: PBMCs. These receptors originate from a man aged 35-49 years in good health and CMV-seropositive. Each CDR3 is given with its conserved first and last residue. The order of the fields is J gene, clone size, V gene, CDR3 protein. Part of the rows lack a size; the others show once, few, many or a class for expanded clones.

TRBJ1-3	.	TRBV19	CASSIITGRNTIYF
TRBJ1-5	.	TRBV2	CASRGQGLLNQPQHF
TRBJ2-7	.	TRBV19	CASSMVDSSSYEQYF
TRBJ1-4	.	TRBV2	CASDREGEKLFF
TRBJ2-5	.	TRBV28	CASTLAGVGETQYF
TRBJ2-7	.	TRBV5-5	CASSGGQDRREQYF
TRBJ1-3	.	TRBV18	CASSILDISSGNTIYF
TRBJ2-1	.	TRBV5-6	CASSFIAGTSRAHEQFF
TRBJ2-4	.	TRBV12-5	CASVPSRAKNIQYF
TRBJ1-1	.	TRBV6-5	CASSLQGLGNTEAFF
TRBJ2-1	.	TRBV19	CASSIGTSGYNEQFF
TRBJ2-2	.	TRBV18	CASSPTGLSAGELFF
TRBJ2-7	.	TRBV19	CASSIYLAESYEQYF
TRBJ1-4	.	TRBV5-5	CASSLIGTNNEKLFF
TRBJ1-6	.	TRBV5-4	CASTSGNNSPLHF
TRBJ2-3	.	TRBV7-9	CASSSPDGGVDTQYF
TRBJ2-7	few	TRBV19	CASSIGSWDRGQSSYEQYF
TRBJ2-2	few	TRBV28	CASSLFGDSGELFF
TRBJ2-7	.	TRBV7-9	CASSLTGYEQYF
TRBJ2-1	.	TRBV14	CASSHLHGQGVNEQFF
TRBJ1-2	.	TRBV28	CASRGPGANYGYTF
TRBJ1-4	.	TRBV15	CATSRGGNRGQREKLFF
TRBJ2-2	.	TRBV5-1	CASSFIDTGELFF